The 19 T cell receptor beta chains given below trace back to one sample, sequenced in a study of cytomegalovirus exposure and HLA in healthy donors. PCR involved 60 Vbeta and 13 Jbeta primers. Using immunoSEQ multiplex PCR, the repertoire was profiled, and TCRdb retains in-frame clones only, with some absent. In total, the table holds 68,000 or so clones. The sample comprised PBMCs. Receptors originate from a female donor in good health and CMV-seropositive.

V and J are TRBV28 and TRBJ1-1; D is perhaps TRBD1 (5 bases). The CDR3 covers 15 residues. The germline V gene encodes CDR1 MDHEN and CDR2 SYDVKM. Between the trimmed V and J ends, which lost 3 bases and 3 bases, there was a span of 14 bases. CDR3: CASSFSVRGDTEAFF. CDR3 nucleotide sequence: TGTGCCAGCAGTTTCTCCGTCCGGGGGGACACTGAAGCTTTCTTT.

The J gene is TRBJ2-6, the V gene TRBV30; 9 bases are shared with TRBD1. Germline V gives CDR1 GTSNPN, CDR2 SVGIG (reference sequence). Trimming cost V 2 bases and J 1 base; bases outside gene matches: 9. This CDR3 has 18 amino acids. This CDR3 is CAWSRPGQGLSGANVLTF. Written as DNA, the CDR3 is TGTGCCTGGAGTAGACCGGGACAGGGTCTGTCTGGGGCCAACGTCCTGACTTTC. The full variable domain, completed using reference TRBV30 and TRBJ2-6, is SQTIHQWPATLVQPVGSPLSLECTVEGTSNPNLYWYRQAAGRGLQLLFYSVGIGQISSEVPQNLSASRPQDRQFILSSKKLLLSDSGFYLCAWSRPGQGLSGANVLTFGAGSRLTVL.

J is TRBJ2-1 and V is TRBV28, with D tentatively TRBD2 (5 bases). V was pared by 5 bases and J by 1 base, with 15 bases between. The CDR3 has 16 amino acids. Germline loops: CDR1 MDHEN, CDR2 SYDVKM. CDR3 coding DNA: TGTGCCAGCAGTGCCCGGGGAACTACTTCCTACAATGAGCAGTTCTTC. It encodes CASSARGTTSYNEQFF.

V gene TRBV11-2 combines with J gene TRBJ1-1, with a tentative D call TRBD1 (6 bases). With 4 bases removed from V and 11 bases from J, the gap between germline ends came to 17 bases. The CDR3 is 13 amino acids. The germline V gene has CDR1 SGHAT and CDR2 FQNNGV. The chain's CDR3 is CASSSTGFTGAFF. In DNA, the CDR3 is TGTGCCAGCAGCTCGACAGGTTTTACTGGTGCTTTCTTT.

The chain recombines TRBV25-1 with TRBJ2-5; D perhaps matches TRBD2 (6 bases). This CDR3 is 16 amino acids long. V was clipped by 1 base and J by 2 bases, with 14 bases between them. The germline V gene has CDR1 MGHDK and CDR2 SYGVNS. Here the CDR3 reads CASSESRRGFQETQYF. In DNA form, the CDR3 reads TGTGCCAGCAGTGAATCGAGGCGGGGCTTTCAAGAGACCCAGTACTTC.

The CDR3 reads CASFFTGFSGNTIYF. As DNA, the CDR3 is TGTGCCAGTTTTTTTACAGGATTCTCTGGAAACACCATATATTTT. This chain uses TRBV19 with TRBJ1-3, with a tentative D call TRBD1 (5 bases). Trimming removed 8 bases from V and 0 bases from J, with 14 bases in between. In germline, CDR1 is LNHDA, CDR2 SQIVND (reference sequence). The CDR3 has 15 amino acids.

The CDR3, as DNA: TGTGCCAGCAGTGCCAGACAGTATTCACCCCTCCACTTT. This encodes CASSARQYSPLHF. The chain employs TRBV27 and TRBJ1-6; a possible D gene is TRBD1 (5 bases). The CDR3 is 13 amino acids. V was trimmed by 5 bases and J by 8 bases, leaving 10 bases between them. From germline, CDR1 is MNHEY and CDR2 SMNVEV (reference sequence).

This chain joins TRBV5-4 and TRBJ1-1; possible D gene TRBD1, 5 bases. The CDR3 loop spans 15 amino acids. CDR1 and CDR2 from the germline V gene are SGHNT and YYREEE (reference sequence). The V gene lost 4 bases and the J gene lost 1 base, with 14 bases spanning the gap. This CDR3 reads CASSPWTPKNTEAFF. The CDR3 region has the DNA TGTGCCAGCAGCCCGTGGACACCAAAGAACACTGAAGCTTTCTTT.

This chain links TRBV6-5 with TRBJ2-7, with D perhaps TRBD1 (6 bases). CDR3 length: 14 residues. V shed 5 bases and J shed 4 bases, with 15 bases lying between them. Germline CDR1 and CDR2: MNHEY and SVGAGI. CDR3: CASSPAGARYEQYF. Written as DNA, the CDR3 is TGTGCCAGCAGTCCCGCAGGGGCCCGATACGAGCAGTACTTC.

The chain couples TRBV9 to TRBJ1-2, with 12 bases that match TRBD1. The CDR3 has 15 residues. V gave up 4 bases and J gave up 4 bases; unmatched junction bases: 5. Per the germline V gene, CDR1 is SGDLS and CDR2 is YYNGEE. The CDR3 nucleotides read TGTGCCAGCAGCCCCGGGACAGGGGGCAGCTATGGCTACACCTTC. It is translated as CASSPGTGGSYGYTF.

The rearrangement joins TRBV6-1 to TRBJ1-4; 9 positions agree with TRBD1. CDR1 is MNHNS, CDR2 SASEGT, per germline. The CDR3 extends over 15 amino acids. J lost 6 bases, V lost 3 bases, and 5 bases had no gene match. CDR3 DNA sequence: TGTGCCAGCAGTGATACGACAGGGGGTTATGAAAAACTGTTTTTT. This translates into CASSDTTGGYEKLFF.

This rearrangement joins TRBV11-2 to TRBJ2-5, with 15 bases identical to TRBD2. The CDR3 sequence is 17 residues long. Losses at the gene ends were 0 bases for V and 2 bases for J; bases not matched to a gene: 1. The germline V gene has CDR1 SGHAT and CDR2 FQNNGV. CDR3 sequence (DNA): TGTGCCAGCAGCTTAGAGGGGACTAGCGGGGGGCAAGAGACCCAGTACTTC. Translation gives CASSLEGTSGGQETQYF. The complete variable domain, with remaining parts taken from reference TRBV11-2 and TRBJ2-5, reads EAGVAQSPRYKIIEKRQSVAFWCNPISGHATLYWYQQILGQGPKLLIQFQNNGVVDDSQLPKDRFSAERLKGVDSTLKIQPAKLEDSAVYLCASSLEGTSGGQETQYFGPGTRLLVL.

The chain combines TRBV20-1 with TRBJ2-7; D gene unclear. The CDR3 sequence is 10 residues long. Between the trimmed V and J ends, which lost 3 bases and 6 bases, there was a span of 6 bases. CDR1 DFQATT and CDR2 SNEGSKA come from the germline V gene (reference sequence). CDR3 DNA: TGCAGTGCTAGGAGGCGCGAGCAGTACTTC. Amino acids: CSARRREQYF.

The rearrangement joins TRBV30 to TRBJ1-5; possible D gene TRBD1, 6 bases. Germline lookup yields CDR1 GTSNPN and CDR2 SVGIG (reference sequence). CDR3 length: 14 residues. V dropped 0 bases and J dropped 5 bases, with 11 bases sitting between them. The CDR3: CAWSVWGGDQPQHF. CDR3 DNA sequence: TGTGCCTGGAGTGTATGGGGGGGCGATCAGCCCCAGCATTTT. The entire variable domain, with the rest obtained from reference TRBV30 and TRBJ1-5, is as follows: SQTIHQWPATLVQPVGSPLSLECTVEGTSNPNLYWYRQAAGRGLQLLFYSVGIGQISSEVPQNLSASRPQDRQFILSSKKLLLSDSGFYLCAWSVWGGDQPQHFGDGTRLSIL.

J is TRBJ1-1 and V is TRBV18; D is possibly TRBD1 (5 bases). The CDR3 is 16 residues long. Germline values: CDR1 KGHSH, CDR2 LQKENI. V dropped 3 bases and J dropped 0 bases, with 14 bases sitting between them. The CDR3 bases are TGTGCCAGCTCACCGGGGCAGGTCGCTTTGAACACTGAAGCTTTCTTT. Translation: CASSPGQVALNTEAFF.

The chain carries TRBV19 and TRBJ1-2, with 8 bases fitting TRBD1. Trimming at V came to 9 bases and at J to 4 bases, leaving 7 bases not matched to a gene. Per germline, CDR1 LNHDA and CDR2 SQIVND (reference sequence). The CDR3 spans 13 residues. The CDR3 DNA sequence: TGTGCCAGCAGCAGGGGGCAGAGCTATGGCTACACCTTC. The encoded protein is CASSRGQSYGYTF.

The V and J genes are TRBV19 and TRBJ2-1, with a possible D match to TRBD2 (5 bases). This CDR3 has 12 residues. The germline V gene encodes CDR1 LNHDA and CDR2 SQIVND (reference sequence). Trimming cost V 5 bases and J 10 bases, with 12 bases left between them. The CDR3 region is CASSPGLAEQFF. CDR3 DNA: TGTGCCAGTAGTCCAGGACTTGCAGAGCAGTTCTTC.

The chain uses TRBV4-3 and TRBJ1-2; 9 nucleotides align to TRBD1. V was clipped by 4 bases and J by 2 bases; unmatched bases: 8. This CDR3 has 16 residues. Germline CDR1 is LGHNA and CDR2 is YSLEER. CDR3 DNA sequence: TGCGCCAGCAGCCCGAGCACGACAGGGGGGAACTATGGCTACACCTTC. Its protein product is CASSPSTTGGNYGYTF.

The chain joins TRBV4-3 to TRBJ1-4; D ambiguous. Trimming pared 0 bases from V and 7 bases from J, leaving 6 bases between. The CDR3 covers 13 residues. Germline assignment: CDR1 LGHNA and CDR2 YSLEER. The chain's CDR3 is CASSQDLSEKLFF. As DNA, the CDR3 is TGCGCCAGCAGCCAAGATCTGAGTGAAAAACTGTTTTTT.